The entry below describes one T cell receptor beta chain. Its antigen is unknown. Qualities for individual bases were not recorded, and no much larger clone is one base off. The CDR3 regions of human TCRbeta chains were subjected to immunosequencing. On the authors' methods: TCRs in the repertoires were compared against a reference library of SARS-CoV-2-specific TCRs that had been generated with the MIRA antigen-specificity platform. Breadth was defined as the fraction of unique TCRs that were SARS-CoV-2-associated, and depth was defined as the fraction of total T cells that were SARS-CoV-2-associated. Using the MIRA data, each spike-specific TCR was assigned both to the spike region to which the TCR was reactive and to a CD4 or CD8 class. Log10-transformed breadth and depth values were compared by one-way ANOVA with Sidak's multiple comparisons tests. TCRdb took over this immuneACCESS table, retaining in-frame rearrangements with V and J assigned. Such tables are incomplete; in checked studies, under half of the missing clones stem from an unresolved V gene, and the remainder is unexplained. That table supplies the V and J calls and clone size; D and trimming were determined from the DNA. The table for this sample lists approximately 110,000 clones; about nine tenths of them were counted only once. The ten largest make up about 7.8% of the sample.

These data come from a study of T cell responses to AZD1222 COVID-19 vaccine (dated by TCRdb to the early 2020s). In terms of the full investigation: AZD1222 recipients given second doses at about 4 weeks or at about 12 weeks were pooled, since spike-specific TCR depth and breadth were not found to differ between the two schedules. A total of 230 to 250 trial participants underwent TCR sequencing, of whom approximately 210 received two doses of AZD1222 and about 25 received two doses of the MenACWY control vaccine. Enrollment into the trials was organized by age into subgroups of 18-55, 56-69 and 70-plus years, and those subgroups contained approximately 160, 26 and 62 TCR-sequenced participants, respectively. Results and caveats for the whole study, not just this receptor: Vaccine-associated CD4 TCRs spanned the whole spike protein, with dominant responses in regions 160-218 and 743-854. Conclusions about previously exposed vaccinees are limited because only five or six AZD1222 recipients were SARS-CoV-2 seropositive at baseline. Spike-specific TCR breadth and depth rose significantly after two AZD1222 doses compared with day 0 and with MenACWY recipients. Reportedly, almost half of the unique spike-specific TCRs recognized epitopes lying outside the regions that are mutated in the B.1.351 and B.1.1.7 variants. Most participants were white British and females outnumbered males, and the authors suggested that clonal diversity may have been underestimated. The 56-69-year group was small, and its depth increase did not reach significance, likely because of low power. Because no day 14 peak-response samples were available, the repertoires could be characterized only after the peak T cell response.

Its CDR3 holds 12 amino acids, cysteine through phenylalanine. Left in the record is the CDR3 DNA by itself, 36 bases read in frame from the first base. The germline V gene gives CDR1 as MNHEY and CDR2 as SVGEGT. At the junction V is shortened by 6 bases and J by 9 bases; bases outside the gene matches: 5. What the time point label conveys for this sample: baseline before first vaccination. Vaccinee samples were obtained from the UK trials COV001 and COV002, which included a single-blind randomized controlled phase 2/3 trial of AZD1222 (ChAdOx1 nCoV-19) in healthy adults. For TCRbeta chain sequencing, PBMC samples were collected from trial participants at day 0 and at day 28 after the second dose.

The V and J segments used are TRBV6-2 or TRBV6-3 and TRBJ2-1, with 7 bases matching TRBD2. This TCR came from an adult in good health. The starting material was peripheral blood, obtained on day 0 of AZD1222 vaccination. The DNA reads TGTGCCAGCAGCCAACTAGCGACTGAGCAGTTCTTC. This encodes CASSQLATEQFF.